This paragraph reports one T cell receptor beta chain. Its antigen is unidentified. Terminally differentiated effector memory CD45RA+ cells were left out of the naive CD8 fraction, which was CD45RO-negative and positively selected for CCR7. The CDR3 length is 15 residues. Per germline, CDR1 LNHDA and CDR2 SQIVND (reference sequence). J gave up 0 bases and V 1 base, and 3 bases lay outside the gene matches. This sample is drawn from a study of shared clonotypes between healthy human individuals. TCRdb's table, derived via immunoSEQ multiplex PCR, lists solely in-frame clones and lacks some. The sample has around 2.1 million clones; approximately 94% are singletons. Regarding the study as a whole: Few donors restricted represented genetic and exposure-history diversity.

The source material was naive CD8+ T cells from PBMCs. The chain is built from TRBV19 and TRBJ2-7, with 7 nucleotides matching TRBD2. This sequence originates from a man aged 18 to 29 in good health. Some clones in this sample may be carry-over from other donors' samples. CDR3 nucleotide sequence: TGTGCCAGTAGTATAGCTAGCGGCCTCTCCTACGAGCAGTACTTC. As protein: CASSIASGLSYEQYF. Variable domain in full (rest from reference TRBV19 and TRBJ2-7): DGGITQSPKYLFRKEGQNVTLSCEQNLNHDAMYWYRQDPGQGLRLIYYSQIVNDFQKGDIAEGYSVSREKKESFPLTVTSAQKNPTAFYLCASSIASGLSYEQYFGPGTRLTVT.